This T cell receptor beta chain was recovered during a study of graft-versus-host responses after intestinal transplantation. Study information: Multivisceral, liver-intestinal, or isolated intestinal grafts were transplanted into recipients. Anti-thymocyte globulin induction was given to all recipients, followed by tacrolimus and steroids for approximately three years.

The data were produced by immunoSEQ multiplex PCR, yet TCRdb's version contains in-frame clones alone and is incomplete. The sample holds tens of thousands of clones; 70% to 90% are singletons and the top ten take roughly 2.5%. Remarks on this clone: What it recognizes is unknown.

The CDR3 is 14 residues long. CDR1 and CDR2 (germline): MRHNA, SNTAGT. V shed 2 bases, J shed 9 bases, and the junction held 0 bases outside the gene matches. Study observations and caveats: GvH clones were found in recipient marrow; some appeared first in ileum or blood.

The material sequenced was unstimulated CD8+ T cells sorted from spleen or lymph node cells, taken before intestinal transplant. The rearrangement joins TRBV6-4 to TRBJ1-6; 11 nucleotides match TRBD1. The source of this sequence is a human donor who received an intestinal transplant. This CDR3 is CASSDGTGGSPLHF. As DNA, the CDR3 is TGTGCCAGCAGTGACGGGACAGGGGGTTCACCCCTCCACTTT.